This T cell receptor beta chain was sequenced for a study of response to subunit inactivated influenza vaccine. This CDR3 has 13 residues. Germline loops: CDR1 MGHDK, CDR2 SYGVNS. Trimming took off 2 bases at V and 2 bases at J, with 6 bases between the two ends. Using its own MiXCR run on the RT-PCR reads, TCRdb lists one record per CDR3 protein. The table shows some 550,000 distinct CDR3 sequences, with less than 25% occurring only once. This clonotype showed up many times. This sample was also put to use in a study of T cells expressing NK-cell markers. As reported in that work: In generating TCR beta cDNA, 5'RACE template switching with UMIs was used. Sorted CD3+CD56-NKG2C+, CD3+CD56+NKG2C+ and CD3+CD56+NKG2C- T cells supplied the TCR beta repertoires. Out of eight donors sequenced, seven tested HCMV-seropositive and the remaining one seronegative. CD8+ T cells in six or seven donors included dominant NKG2C+ clonotypes at about 1.0-7.5%.

The material was CD4+ T cells sorted from PBMCs, obtained approximately 12 days after vaccination. The gene calls are TRBV25-1 and TRBJ1-2; D is unresolved. This TCR was sampled from a man aged 45-65 years who received an inactivated influenza vaccine. The CDR3 coding sequence is TGTGCCAGCAGTGAACCGGGGAACTATGGCTACACCTTC. Translated: CASSEPGNYGYTF.